This TCR beta chain was found in a study of vaccination effects on CD4 cells after COVID-19. About the research overall: Post-vaccine sampling took place a median of 72 days after the second dose.

This clone has only a few counts. What it binds is unknown. The ends were cut back, 4 bases at V and 3 bases at J, with 10 bases in the middle. The CDR3 has 13 residues. The germline V gene has CDR1 SGHRS and CDR2 YFSETQ. Before sequencing took place, the ViraFEST assay used viral peptide pools to expand antigen-specific CD4+ T cells. Following 10 days of culture, CD4+ T cells were isolated. Each participant received a vaccine that was either BNT162b2 or mRNA-1273, given as two doses. At days 3 and 7, half of the medium was exchanged for IL-2 medium. The repertoire was sequenced with immunoSEQ multiplex PCR; TCRdb's copy has only in-frame clones and lacks some. Of fewer than 30,000 clones in the sample, around four fifths are singletons; the top ten hold 7.8%. The study, taken as a whole, reports: Relatively few convalescent patients took part in the study, which had no early post-infection timepoints. Vaccine- and infection-induced clones showed marked clonal contraction late following vaccination.

The gene calls are TRBV5-1 and TRBJ2-5, with D hard to call. The sample consisted of CD4+ T cells from PBMCs cultured with SARS-CoV-2 spike peptides, taken after COVID-19 vaccination. This TCR came from a human donor who received a COVID-19 vaccine. The CDR3: CASSPRRKETQYF. The CDR3 DNA is TGCGCCAGCAGCCCCCGACGGAAAGAGACCCAGTACTTC.